The following is a T cell receptor beta chain sequence with its context. The data stem from a study of shared clonotypes between healthy human individuals. Assay used: immunoSEQ multiplex PCR; TCRdb lists only in-frame clones, some missing. The sample has roughly 590,000 clones; roughly 95% are singletons. The germline gives CDR1 SGHNT, CDR2 YYREEE (reference sequence). Trimming left V 2 bases short and J 6 bases short, with 26 bases between. The CDR3 is 19 residues long. CD45RO-negative cells were positively selected for CCR7, leaving out terminally differentiated effector memory CD45RA+ cells. The V call is TRBV5-4, the J call TRBJ1-4; D call uncertain. Material: naive CD8+ T cells sorted from blood. The clonotype comes from a woman in her thirties in good health. CDR3 in DNA: TGTGCCAGCAGCTTATTCCTCCCTTCCGGGCCCCGTAGACATGAAAAACTGTTTTTT. Translated, it gives CASSLFLPSGPRRHEKLFF.